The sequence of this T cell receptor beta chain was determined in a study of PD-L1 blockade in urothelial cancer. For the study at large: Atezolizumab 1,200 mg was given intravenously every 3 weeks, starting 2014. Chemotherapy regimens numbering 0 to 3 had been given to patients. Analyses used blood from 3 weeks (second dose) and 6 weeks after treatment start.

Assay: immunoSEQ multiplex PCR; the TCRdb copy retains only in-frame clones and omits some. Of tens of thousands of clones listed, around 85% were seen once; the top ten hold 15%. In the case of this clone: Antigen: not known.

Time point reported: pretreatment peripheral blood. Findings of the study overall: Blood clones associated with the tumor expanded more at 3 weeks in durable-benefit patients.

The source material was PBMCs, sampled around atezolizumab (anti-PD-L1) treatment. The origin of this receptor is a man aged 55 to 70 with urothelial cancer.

The CDR3 DNA is TGTGCCACCAGCGGGCCGGACGGGAGGAACACCGGGGAGCTGTTTTTT. This sequence encodes CATSGPDGRNTGELFF. The chain carries TRBV15 and TRBJ2-2; D might be TRBD2 (6 bases). Per germline, CDR1 LNHNV and CDR2 YYDKDF (reference sequence). Trimming removed 5 bases at V and 1 base at J, with 14 bases between. This CDR3 spans 16 amino acids. Full variable domain (missing parts from reference TRBV15 and TRBJ2-2): DAMVIQNPRYQVTQFGKPVTLSCSQTLNHNVMYWYQQKSSQAPKLLFHYYDKDFNNEADTPDNFQSRRPNTSFCFLDIRSPGLGDTAMYLCATSGPDGRNTGELFFGEGSRLTVL.